This T cell receptor beta chain was observed in a study of blood T cell repertoires in COVID-19. The germline V gene encodes CDR1 MNHEY and CDR2 SVGAGI. This CDR3 contains 13 residues. V gave up 6 bases and J gave up 4 bases, with 10 bases separating them. Some clones are missing from TCRdb's copy, which holds only in-frame ones; the method was immunoSEQ multiplex PCR. The sample carries roughly 230,000 clones, about 88% recorded once. The sequence was obtained from a woman aged 45-60 years who had been exposed to COVID-19. The J gene is TRBJ1-3, the V gene TRBV6-5, with D possibly matching TRBD1 (5 bases). The sequenced material came from PBMCs or T cells enriched from blood (not recorded which). This chain's CDR3 is CASSKGPGNTIYF. CDR3 coding DNA: TGTGCCAGCAGCAAGGGGCCCGGAAACACCATATATTTT.